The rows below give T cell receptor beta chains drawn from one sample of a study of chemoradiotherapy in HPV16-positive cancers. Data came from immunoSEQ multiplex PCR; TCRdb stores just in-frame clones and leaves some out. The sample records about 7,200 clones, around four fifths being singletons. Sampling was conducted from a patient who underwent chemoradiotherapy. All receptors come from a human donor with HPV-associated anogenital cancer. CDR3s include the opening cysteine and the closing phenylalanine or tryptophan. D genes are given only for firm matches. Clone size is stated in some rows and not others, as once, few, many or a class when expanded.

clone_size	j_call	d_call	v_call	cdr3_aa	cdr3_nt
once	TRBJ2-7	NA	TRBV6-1	CASSPLLRREQYF	TGTGCCAGCAGCCCCTTATTAAGGCGCGAGCAGTACTTC
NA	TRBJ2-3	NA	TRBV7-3	CASSSYSDTQYF	TGTGCCAGCAGCTCTTATTCAGATACGCAGTATTTT
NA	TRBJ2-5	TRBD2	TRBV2	CASSRRTSGQETQYF	TGTGCCAGCAGCCGCCGGACTAGCGGCCAAGAGACCCAGTACTTC
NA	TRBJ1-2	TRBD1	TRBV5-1	CASSPTGFYGYTF	TGCGCCAGCAGCCCGACAGGGTTCTATGGCTACACCTTC
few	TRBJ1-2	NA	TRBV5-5	CASSLAGENYGYTF	TGTGCCAGCAGCTTGGCGGGGGAGAACTATGGCTACACCTTC
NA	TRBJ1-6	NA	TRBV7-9	CASQGGSYNSPLHF	TGTGCCAGCCAAGGGGGCTCCTATAATTCACCCCTCCACTTT
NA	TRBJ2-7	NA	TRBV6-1	CASSGPGTKQYF	TGTGCCAGCAGTGGCCCCGGGACAAAGCAGTACTTC
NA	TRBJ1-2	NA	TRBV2	CASSVGGVYGYGYTF	TGTGCCAGCAGTGTCGGAGGGGTATATGGATATGGCTACACCTTC
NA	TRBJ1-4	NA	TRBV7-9	CASSPWATNEKLFF	TGTGCCAGCAGCCCATGGGCAACTAATGAAAAACTGTTTTTT
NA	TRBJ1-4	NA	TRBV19	CASNIRAGRNEKLFF	TGTGCCAGCAACATCCGGGCGGGTAGGAATGAAAAACTGTTTTTT
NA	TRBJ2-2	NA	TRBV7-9	CASSLGRTGELFF	TGTGCCAGCAGCTTGGGGCGCACCGGGGAGCTGTTTTTT
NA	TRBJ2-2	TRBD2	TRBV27	CASSLWGIGGSTGELFF	TGTGCCAGCAGTTTATGGGGTATCGGGGGGAGCACCGGGGAGCTGTTTTTT